Below are 20 T cell receptor beta chains sequenced from a single sample in a study of T cell responses to AZD1222 COVID-19 vaccine. The data were produced by immunoSEQ multiplex PCR, yet TCRdb's version contains in-frame clones alone and is incomplete. Of around 120,000 clones in the sample, roughly 90% are singletons; the top ten hold 2% to 3%. The specimen comprised peripheral blood, sampled 28 days after the second AZD1222 dose. Receptors originate from an adult who received the AZD1222 COVID-19 vaccine.

V usage is TRBV5-4 and J usage is TRBJ2-7, with 7 bases that match TRBD1. The germline CDR1 and CDR2 sequences are SGHNT and YYREEE (reference sequence). The CDR3 consists of 14 residues. V dropped 3 bases and J dropped 4; count of bases not matched to a gene: 7. The CDR3 reads CASSSPGQIYEQYF. The CDR3 DNA reads as TGTGCCAGCAGCTCTCCGGGACAGATTTACGAGCAGTACTTC.

The chain combines TRBV6-1 with TRBJ1-2, with TRBD1 as a possible D gene (5 bases). Between the trimmed V and J ends, which lost 1 base and 4 bases, there was a span of 13 bases. The V gene's germline CDR1 is MNHNS and CDR2 SASEGT. There are 15 residues in the CDR3. The DNA for the CDR3 is TGTGCCAGCAGTGAAGGACAGCCCGGCGGCTATGGCTACACCTTC. This gives the protein CASSEGQPGGYGYTF.

V gene TRBV7-9 combines with J gene TRBJ2-3; D perhaps matches TRBD1 (5 bases). Trimming shortened V by 1 base and J by 2 bases, and 16 bases separated the two germline ends. The CDR3 contains 17 residues. CDR1 is SEHNR, CDR2 FQNEAQ, per germline (reference sequence). The CDR3 DNA reads TGTGCCAGCAGCTTAGACAGGATCTTCCAAATCACAGATACGCAGTATTTT. It yields the protein CASSLDRIFQITDTQYF.

This rearrangement joins TRBV28 to TRBJ2-6; D call uncertain. Germline values: CDR1 MDHEN, CDR2 SYDVKM. Trimming cost V 6 bases and J 0 bases, with 9 bases left between them. CDR3 size: 15 residues. CDR3 bases: TGTGCCAGCAGCTCATCGGCCTCTGGGGCCAACGTCCTGACTTTC. It is translated as CASSSSASGANVLTF. The entire variable domain, with the rest obtained from reference TRBV28 and TRBJ2-6, is as follows: DVKVTQSSRYLVKRTGEKVFLECVQDMDHENMFWYRQDPGLGLRLIYFSYDVKMKEKGDIPEGYSVSREKKERFSLILESASTNQTSMYLCASSSSASGANVLTFGAGSRLTVL.

The chain employs TRBV3-1 (or the pseudogene TRBV3-2) and TRBJ2-1, with D possibly TRBD2 on 8 matching bases. Germline assignment: CDR1 LGHDT and CDR2 YNNKEL (reference sequence). The CDR3 has 19 amino acids. Deletions cut 4 bases from V and 6 bases from J, with 28 bases between. CDR3 coding DNA: TGTGCCAGCAGCCGAGAAGGGGGCGCCGGGCGGGGGGCGTTCAATGAGCAGTTCTTC. This translates into CASSREGGAGRGAFNEQFF.

This clone has more than one count but fewer than ten. The chain links TRBV12-3 or TRBV12-4 to TRBJ1-1; D gene unclear. There are 13 residues in the CDR3. V shed 5 bases and J shed 4 bases, with 11 bases lying between them. The CDR3 DNA sequence: TGTGCCAGCAGTGTCCATGAGGGCACTGAAGCTTTCTTT. Translating gives CASSVHEGTEAFF.

The genes are TRBV7-3 and TRBJ1-1; tentative D call: TRBD1 (5 bases). Per germline, CDR1 SGHTA and CDR2 FQGTGA. This CDR3 is built from 15 residues. The V end lost 5 bases, the J end lost 1 base, and 14 bases lay between the germline ends. The CDR3 DNA is TGTGCCAGCAGCCCGGCGGGACTCCCGAACACTGAAGCTTTCTTT. Its protein is CASSPAGLPNTEAFF.

This sequence joins TRBV30 and TRBJ1-1; D not resolved. In germline, CDR1 is GTSNPN, CDR2 SVGIG (reference sequence). With 0 bases removed from V and 2 bases from J, the gap between germline ends came to 7 bases. This CDR3 region has 13 residues. In nucleotides, the CDR3 is TGTGCCTGGAGTGTACAGATCAACACTGAAGCTTTCTTT. This codes for CAWSVQINTEAFF.

This clone was seen only once. This chain uses TRBV29-1 with TRBJ2-3; D call uncertain. In germline, CDR1 is SQVTM, CDR2 ANQGSEA. This CDR3 region has 16 residues. Trimming removed 6 bases from V and 1 base from J, with 20 bases in between. The chain's CDR3 is CSVNPLHLGGTDTQYF. CDR3 nucleotides: TGCAGCGTAAATCCCCTACACTTGGGTGGCACAGATACGCAGTATTTT.

The rearrangement links TRBV6-1 to TRBJ1-2; TRBD1 might be the D (6 bases). CDR3 length equals 17 residues. V was trimmed by 1 base and J by 2 bases, leaving 17 bases between them. The germline CDR1 and CDR2 sequences are MNHNS and SASEGT. The CDR3 region is CASSEGYRDKLNYGYTF. As DNA, the CDR3 is TGTGCCAGCAGTGAAGGGTACCGGGACAAGCTCAACTATGGCTACACCTTC.

The CDR3, as DNA: TGTGCCAGCAGCTTAGGGCAGGGACTCACAAGCAATCAGCCCCAGCATTTT. This encodes CASSLGQGLTSNQPQHF. This sequence joins TRBV7-9 and TRBJ1-5, with a tentative D call TRBD1 (5 bases). This CDR3 spans 17 amino acids. CDR1 SEHNR and CDR2 FQNEAQ come from the germline V gene (reference sequence). Trimming took off 1 base at V and 1 base at J, with 14 bases between the two ends.

This chain links TRBV14 with TRBJ1-1, with a possible D match to TRBD1 (5 bases). Deletions cut 1 base from V and 2 bases from J, with 17 bases between. Germline V CDR1 and CDR2: SGHDN, FVKESK. The CDR3 sequence is 17 residues long. The CDR3 DNA follows: TGTGCCAGCAGCCAAGCAAAACCCGGACACCTTAACACTGAAGCTTTCTTT. Amino acids: CASSQAKPGHLNTEAFF.

The rearrangement links TRBV4-1 to TRBJ2-1; D is possibly TRBD2 (6 bases). CDR1 is MGHRA and CDR2 is YSYEKL in the germline V gene. Trimming took 3 bases from V and 7 from J, leaving 13 bases between them. The CDR3 spans 14 residues. CDR3 amino acids: CASSQTPRENEQFF. The CDR3 DNA is TGCGCCAGCAGCCAGACCCCCCGGGAGAATGAGCAGTTCTTC.

The chain recombines TRBV7-2 with TRBJ2-5; D unclear. Germline V gene sequence: CDR1 SGHTA, CDR2 FQGNSA. This CDR3 contains 14 residues. With 3 bases removed from V and 2 bases from J, the gap between germline ends came to 10 bases. The chain's CDR3 is CASSLSGRQETQYF. CDR3 bases: TGTGCCAGCAGCTTGTCAGGAAGGCAAGAGACCCAGTACTTC.

This rearrangement joins TRBV7-9 to TRBJ1-4, with D unresolved. The CDR3 consists of 15 residues. Germline CDR1 is SEHNR and CDR2 is FQNEAQ (reference sequence). The V gene lost 9 bases and the J gene lost 4 bases, with 18 bases spanning the gap. CDR3 sequence (DNA): TGTGCCAGTGAGTGGCCGCCAGGCGGTAATGAAAAACTGTTTTTT. As protein: CASEWPPGGNEKLFF.

In the case of this clone: Sequence at one end of the junction differs from germline and may be a read error. The rearrangement joins TRBV6-5 to TRBJ1-5; maybe TRBD1 (6 bases). Germline V gene sequence: CDR1 MNHEY, CDR2 SVGAGI. CDR3 length: 11 amino acids. CDR3 in DNA: TGCGCCAGGGGTAGCAATCAGCCCCAGCATTTT. It encodes CARGSNQPQHF.

This clone was observed once. This chain links TRBV6-5 with TRBJ1-1, with a possible D match to TRBD1 (6 bases). In germline, CDR1 is MNHEY, CDR2 SVGAGI. Trimming removed 9 bases at V and 5 bases at J, with 22 bases between. This CDR3 is 15 amino acids long. The CDR3 loop is CASTPGTLRGTEAFF. As DNA, the CDR3 is TGTGCCAGTACCCCCGGGACACTACGCGGAACTGAAGCTTTCTTT.

V and J are TRBV7-9 and TRBJ1-1; D is unclear. V was pared by 1 base and J by 1 base, with 16 bases between. CDR1 and CDR2 (germline): SEHNR, FQNEAQ (reference sequence). This CDR3 has 17 residues. CDR3 DNA: TGTGCCAGCAGCTTAGGGGTGGCAGTTCCCGAGAACACTGAAGCTTTCTTT. Translated: CASSLGVAVPENTEAFF.

CDR3 sequence: CASSPQGAEISRYTF. DNA for the CDR3: TGCGCCAGCAGCCCACAGGGGGCGGAGATCTCCCGCTACACCTTC. J is TRBJ1-2 and V is TRBV5-1; 9 bases align to TRBD1. Germline-derived CDR1 and CDR2 are SGHRS and YFSETQ. V lost 4 bases, J lost 9 bases, and 13 bases stayed unmatched. This CDR3 region has 15 residues. The full variable domain, completed using reference TRBV5-1 and TRBJ1-2, is KAGVTQTPRYLIKTRGQQVTLSCSPISGHRSVSWYQQTPGQGLQFLFEYFSETQRNKGNFPGRFSGRQFSNSRSEMNVSTLELGDSALYLCASSPQGAEISRYTFGSGTRLTVV.

The chain uses TRBV28 and TRBJ1-4, with a possible D match to TRBD1 (5 bases). Germline V gene lookup returns CDR1 MDHEN and CDR2 SYDVKM. The CDR3 consists of 16 residues. Trimming stripped 5 bases from V and 0 bases from J, with 13 bases between. The CDR3 sequence is CASSRTGGATNEKLFF. As DNA, the CDR3 is TGTGCCAGCAGTCGAACGGGGGGGGCAACTAATGAAAAACTGTTTTTT.